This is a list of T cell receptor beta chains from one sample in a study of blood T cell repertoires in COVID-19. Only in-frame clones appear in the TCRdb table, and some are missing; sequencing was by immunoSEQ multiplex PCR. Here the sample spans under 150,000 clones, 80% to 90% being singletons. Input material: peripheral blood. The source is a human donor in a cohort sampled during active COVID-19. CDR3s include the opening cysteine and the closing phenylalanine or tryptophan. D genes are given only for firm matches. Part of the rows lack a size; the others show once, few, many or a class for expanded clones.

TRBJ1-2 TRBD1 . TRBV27 TGTGCCAGCAGCTCGGACAGGGACTATGGCTACACCTTC CASSSDRDYGYTF
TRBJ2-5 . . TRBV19 TGTGCCAGTAGTGGGACAAACCAAGAGACCCAGTACTTC CASSGTNQETQYF
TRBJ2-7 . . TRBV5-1 TGCGCCAGCAGCTCGAACACCGGACGGACTTACGAGCAGTACTTC CASSSNTGRTYEQYF
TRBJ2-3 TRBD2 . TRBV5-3 TGTGCCAGAAGCGGGACCCACCGACTAGCGGGGTGCACAGATACGCAGTATTTT CARSGTHRLAGCTDTQYF
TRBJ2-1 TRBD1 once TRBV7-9 TGTGCCAGCAGCTTAGTGGAACAGGGGGCGTACAATGAGCAGTTCTTC CASSLVEQGAYNEQFF
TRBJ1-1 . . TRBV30 TGTGCCTGGAATGCGGGACGGAGGAACACTGAAGCTTTCTTT CAWNAGRRNTEAFF
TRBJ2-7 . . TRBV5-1 TGCGCCAGCAGCTTGACCGGGGTCTCCTACGAGCAGTACTTC CASSLTGVSYEQYF
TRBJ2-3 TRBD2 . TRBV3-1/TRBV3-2 TGTGCCAGCAGCCAAGTAAAAGCGGGGGGGCCAGGAGGCACAGATACGCAGTATTTT CASSQVKAGGPGGTDTQYF
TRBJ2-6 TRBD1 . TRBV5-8 TGTGCCAGCAGCTGGGGACAGGCCAGCTCTGGGGCCAACGTCCTGACTTTC CASSWGQASSGANVLTF
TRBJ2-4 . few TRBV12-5 TGTGCTAGTGGTTTGGTATCAGGGGCCAAAAACATTCAGTACTTC CASGLVSGAKNIQYF
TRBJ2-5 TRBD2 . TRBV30 TGTGCCTGGAGCGCGGGACTAGCGGGGTTCCAAGAGACCCAGTACTTC CAWSAGLAGFQETQYF
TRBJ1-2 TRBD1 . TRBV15 TGTGCCACCAGCTCCCGGACAGGGAGTGGCTACACCTTC CATSSRTGSGYTF